This T cell receptor (beta chain) was captured in a study of T cell responses to AZD1222 COVID-19 vaccine. This clone was detected once. Its target is not known. Data came from immunoSEQ multiplex PCR; TCRdb stores just in-frame clones and leaves some out. Among around 84,000 clones listed, around 88% were seen once. Whole-study findings and limits: Only 5 or 6 people who got AZD1222 tested seropositive at baseline. Close to half of all spike-specific TCRs reportedly target regions of the variants that are unmutated.

V lost 4 bases to trimming and J lost 0 bases, with 10 bases between them. The CDR3 sequence is 16 residues long. CDR1 and CDR2 from the germline V gene are SNHLY and FYNNEI. The clonotype was recovered from an adult in good health. This rearrangement joins TRBV2 to TRBJ1-6; D possibly corresponds to TRBD1 (5 bases). Here the sequenced sample was peripheral blood, taken on day 0 of AZD1222 vaccination. In DNA form, the CDR3 reads TGTGCCAGCAGTGCGGGGCCGAGCTCCTATAATTCACCCCTCCACTTT. This codes for CASSAGPSSYNSPLHF.